This T cell receptor (beta chain) was sequenced in a study of OX40 agonist ivuxolimab in advanced cancers. Clones were read by immunoSEQ multiplex PCR, and TCRdb kept only the in-frame ones, dropping some. The sample has roughly 41,000 clones, around 81% seen once. Germline CDR1 MNHNS, CDR2 SASEGT. The CDR3 is 15 amino acids. V lost 5 bases and J lost 3, with 13 bases in between. The TCR sequence derives from an adult with an advanced solid tumor such as melanoma, head and neck, liver or kidney cancer. The source material was CD4+ or CD8+ T cells sorted from blood, sampled in a trial of the OX40 agonist ivuxolimab. The chain couples TRBV6-1 to TRBJ1-4, with D possibly being TRBD1 (5 bases). The CDR3 DNA follows: TGTGCCAGCAGTCTTGGGACGGCAGCTAATGAAAAACTGTTTTTT. This translates into CASSLGTAANEKLFF.